The 9 T cell receptor beta chains below were found in one sample sequenced in a study of T cell repertoires in cytomegalovirus infection. TCRdb reprocessed the reads via MiXCR and lists one record per CDR3 protein. Found here are roughly 500,000 distinct CDR3 sequences, 10% to 12% of them singletons; the top ten hold roughly 10%. The sample taken for sequencing was PBMCs. The receptors originated from a human donor in good health (CMV status not recorded). Some clones in this sample may be carry-over from other donors' samples.

This clonotype was seen repeatedly, ten times or more. J is TRBJ2-2 and V is TRBV7-6; D assignment may be TRBD1 or TRBD2 (6 bases each). CDR1 is SGHVS, CDR2 FNYEAQ, per germline. Trimming left V 2 bases short and J 3 bases short, with 10 bases between. The CDR3 runs to 15 residues. CDR3 DNA: TGTGCCAGCAGCTTACGGGGGCGCGACACCGGGGAGCTGTTTTTT. This translates into CASSLRGRDTGELFF.

This clonotype was recorded a few times. V gene TRBV2 combines with J gene TRBJ1-2, with D perhaps matching TRBD1 (6 bases). The germline CDR1 and CDR2 sequences are SNHLY and FYNNEI. The V end lost 3 bases, the J end lost 7 bases, and 12 bases lay between the germline ends. CDR3 length equals 13 residues. In DNA, the CDR3 is TGTGCCAGCAGTGAGTCAGGGGATGGTGGCTACACCTTC. It yields the protein CASSESGDGGYTF.

This clonotype has at least ten counts. The chain links TRBV19 to TRBJ2-6; 9 bases align to TRBD1. The germline CDR1 and CDR2 sequences are LNHDA and SQIVND (reference sequence). With 6 bases clipped from V and 0 bases from J, the junction kept 6 bases outside the gene matches. This CDR3 comprises 17 residues. For the CDR3, the DNA is TGTGCCAGTAGCCGAGACAGGGGGAGCTCTGGGGCCAACGTCCTGACTTTC. The encoded protein is CASSRDRGSSGANVLTF.

The chain carries TRBV13 and TRBJ2-2; 8 nucleotides align to TRBD1. V shed 4 bases and J 5 bases; nucleotides not matched to a gene: 9. Germline V CDR1 and CDR2: PRHDT, FYEKMQ (reference sequence). CDR3 length: 16 amino acids. The CDR3 loop reads CASSSSDRGGTGELFF. The DNA for the CDR3 is TGTGCCAGCAGCTCTTCTGACAGGGGAGGTACCGGGGAGCTGTTTTTT.

This clonotype was seen at least ten times. V usage is TRBV7-3 and J usage is TRBJ2-5; perhaps TRBD2 as D (5 bases). This CDR3 spans 13 amino acids. CDR1 SGHTA and CDR2 FQGTGA come from the germline V gene. V was clipped by 6 bases and J by 5 bases, with 13 bases between them. The CDR3 sequence is CASRKDGEETQYF. CDR3 DNA sequence: TGTGCCAGCAGGAAGGACGGGGAGGAGACCCAGTACTTC.

Comments on this clonotype: Being one base from a much bigger clone, this may be a read error. The CDR3 carries no conserved terminal phenylalanine or tryptophan, so it likely arises from a read error. DNA of the CDR3: TGTGCCAGCAGCTCTACTAGTTTCGCAGATACGCAGTATTAT. The encoded protein is CASSSTSFADTQYY. The chain uses TRBV5-4 and TRBJ2-3; the D gene is possibly TRBD2 (5 bases). The germline CDR1 and CDR2 sequences are SGHNT and YYREEE (reference sequence). CDR3 length: 14 amino acids. Trimming pared 3 bases from V and 4 bases from J, leaving 12 bases between.

At least ten counts were recorded for this clonotype. The DNA for the CDR3 is TGCGCCAGCAGCCAAGATCAAGGGGGCGAGACCCAGTACTTC. This translates into CASSQDQGGETQYF. The chain couples TRBV4-1 to TRBJ2-5; 7 bases agree with TRBD1. CDR1 and CDR2 (germline): MGHRA, YSYEKL. This CDR3 is 14 amino acids long. V was clipped by 0 bases and J by 5 bases; unmatched bases: 3.

Many counts were recorded for this clonotype. The CDR3, as DNA: TGTGCCAGCAGCGCGATGGAGACCCAGTACTTC. It specifies CASSAMETQYF. The rearrangement uses TRBV14 and TRBJ2-5; D is undetermined. With 5 bases removed from V and 5 bases from J, the gap between germline ends came to 6 bases. Per germline, CDR1 SGHDN and CDR2 FVKESK. The CDR3 spans 11 residues. Full variable domain (missing parts from reference TRBV14 and TRBJ2-5): EAGVTQFPSHSVIEKGQTVTLRCDPISGHDNLYWYRRVMGKEIKFLLHFVKESKQDESGMPNNRFLAERTGGTYSTLKVQPAELEDSGVYFCASSAMETQYFGPGTRLLVL.

This clonotype was detected ten times or more. The chain is built from TRBV12-3 or TRBV12-4 and TRBJ1-5; 8 bases line up with TRBD1. This CDR3 region has 15 residues. The J segment lost 6 bases and the V segment lost 3 bases, leaving 7 bases of the junction unmatched. DNA for the CDR3: TGTGCCAGCAGTTTCGGACAGGGAACCTTTCAGCCCCAGCATTTT. Translation gives CASSFGQGTFQPQHF.